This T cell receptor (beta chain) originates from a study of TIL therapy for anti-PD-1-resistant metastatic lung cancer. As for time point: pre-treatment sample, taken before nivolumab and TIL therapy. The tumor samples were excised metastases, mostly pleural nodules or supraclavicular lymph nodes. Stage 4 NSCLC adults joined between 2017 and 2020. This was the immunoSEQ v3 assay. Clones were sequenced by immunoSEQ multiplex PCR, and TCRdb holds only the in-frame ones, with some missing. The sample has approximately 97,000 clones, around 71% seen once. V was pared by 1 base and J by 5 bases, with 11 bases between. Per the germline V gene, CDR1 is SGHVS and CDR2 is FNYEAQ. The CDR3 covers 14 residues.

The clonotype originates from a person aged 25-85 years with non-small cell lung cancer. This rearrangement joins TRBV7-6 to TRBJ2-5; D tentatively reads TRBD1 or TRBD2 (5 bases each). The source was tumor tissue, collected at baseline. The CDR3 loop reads CASSLDLWGETQYF. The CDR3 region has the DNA TGTGCCAGCAGCTTAGATCTCTGGGGGGAGACCCAGTACTTC.